The 16 T cell receptor beta chains reported below all come from one sample, sequenced in a study of OX40 agonist ivuxolimab in advanced cancers. Here immunoSEQ multiplex PCR was the method, and the copy in TCRdb shows in-frame clones only, minus some. The sample comprises tens of thousands of clones, 60% to 80% of which are singletons, and roughly a sixth rests with the top ten. Sequencing was performed on CD4+ or CD8+ T cells sorted from blood, taken in a trial of the OX40 agonist ivuxolimab. These receptors were collected from an adult with an advanced solid tumor such as melanoma, head and neck, liver or kidney cancer.

The chain joins TRBV4-2 to TRBJ1-1, with TRBD1 as a possible D gene (6 bases). The CDR3 extends over 12 amino acids. V lost 4 bases and J 8 bases, leaving 11 bases between the germline ends. Germline V gives CDR1 LGHNA, CDR2 YNFKEQ. The CDR3 is CASSRGQQEAFF. The CDR3 DNA is TGTGCCAGCAGCCGAGGACAGCAGGAAGCTTTCTTT.

This clone was recorded a few times. The V and J genes are TRBV5-1 and TRBJ1-1; D perhaps matches TRBD1 (5 bases). The CDR3 contains 14 residues. V gave up 4 bases and J gave up 10 bases, with 20 bases separating them. Per germline, CDR1 SGHRS and CDR2 YFSETQ. The chain's CDR3 is CASSPREGWGRAFF. DNA of the CDR3: TGCGCCAGCAGCCCCCGGGAAGGGTGGGGGAGAGCTTTCTTT.

The chain is built from TRBV6-6 and TRBJ2-2, with D hard to call. CDR3 length: 12 residues. Per the germline V gene, CDR1 is MNHNY and CDR2 is SVGAGI (reference sequence). V dropped 6 bases and J dropped 4 bases, with 6 bases sitting between them. The DNA for the CDR3 is TGTGCCAGCAGCCAGATCACCGGGGAGCTGTTTTTT. Its translation is CASSQITGELFF.

The chain couples TRBV5-1 to TRBJ2-7; 8 nucleotides line up with TRBD1. Germline loops: CDR1 SGHRS, CDR2 YFSETQ. CDR3 length: 14 residues. The J segment lost 5 bases and the V segment lost 4 bases, leaving 8 bases of the junction unmatched. In DNA, the CDR3 is TGCGCCAGCAGCCCGGACAGGGTCGGGCACGAGCAGTACTTC. Its translation is CASSPDRVGHEQYF.

V and J are TRBV10-3 and TRBJ1-5; D perhaps matches TRBD1 (6 bases). Germline CDR1 is ENHRY and CDR2 is SYGVKD. V gave up 0 bases and J gave up 0 bases, with 12 bases separating them. The CDR3 extends over 17 amino acids. CDR3: CAISESPGGPSNQPQHF. The CDR3 DNA reads TGTGCCATCAGTGAGTCTCCCGGGGGCCCTAGCAATCAGCCCCAGCATTTT.

In its sample, this clone was seen once. This chain links TRBV7-6 with TRBJ2-1; 8 positions match TRBD2. The CDR3 is 16 residues long. Losses at the gene ends were 4 bases for V and 9 bases for J; bases not matched to a gene: 14. Germline V lookup: CDR1 SGHVS, CDR2 FNYEAQ. The CDR3: CASSSRSESGRGEQFF. The CDR3 region has the DNA TGTGCCAGCAGCTCTAGATCCGAATCCGGGAGGGGTGAGCAGTTCTTC.

This clone showed up just a few times. The chain couples TRBV6-1 to TRBJ2-3; unclear D gene. Trimming cost V 3 bases and J 1 base, with 11 bases left between them. This CDR3 region has 15 residues. CDR1 and CDR2 (germline): MNHNS, SASEGT. The CDR3 nucleotides read TGTGCCAGCAGTGATCAGGACCCCCGCACAGATACGCAGTATTTT. It encodes CASSDQDPRTDTQYF.

The sample holds one count of this clone. This chain links TRBV21-1 with TRBJ2-7; the table's D gene call, TRBD1, was not cross checked with the DNA. TRBV21-1 is shown as a pseudogene. The CDR3 length is 20 residues. The CDR3 DNA sequence: TGTGCCAGCAGCAAATCGGGGACAGGAGAACCGGGAGTCCTCTCCTACGAGCAGTACTTC. It codes for CASSKSGTGEPGVLSYEQYF.

This sequence joins TRBV5-1 and TRBJ2-5, with 9 positions matching TRBD2. The CDR3 covers 15 residues. Trimming at V came to 7 bases and at J to 5 bases, leaving 12 bases not matched to a gene. Germline loops: CDR1 SGHRS, CDR2 YFSETQ. CDR3 loop: CASVVSGGSGETQYF. The CDR3 DNA follows: TGCGCCAGCGTCGTCAGCGGGGGGTCAGGGGAGACCCAGTACTTC.

This rearrangement joins TRBV5-1 to TRBJ2-2; D gene ambiguous. Germline CDR1 and CDR2: SGHRS and YFSETQ. The CDR3 spans 14 residues. The germline V and J ends were trimmed by 1 base and 4 bases, with 8 bases remaining between them. CDR3 DNA sequence: TGCGCCAGCAGCTTGCCATCTAGCACCGGGGAGCTGTTTTTT. Residues: CASSLPSSTGELFF.

The J gene is TRBJ2-5, the V gene TRBV1; the tabulated D call, TRBD2, remains unverified against the DNA. TRBV1 is listed as a pseudogene. This CDR3 has 15 residues. CDR3 in DNA: TGCACCAGCAGTCCAGGGGCGGGAGAACAAGAGACCCAGTACTTC. Encoded protein: CTSSPGAGEQETQYF.

This chain connects TRBV27 to TRBJ2-1; 10 nucleotides agree with TRBD2. Germline assignment: CDR1 MNHEY and CDR2 SMNVEV (reference sequence). V trimming: 5 bases; J trimming: 9 bases; junction bases outside the gene matches: 4. The CDR3 runs to 13 residues. CDR3 amino acids: CASSPLAGVEQFF. The DNA for the CDR3 is TGTGCCAGCAGTCCTCTAGCGGGAGTTGAGCAGTTCTTC.

This clone came up a few times. The chain recombines TRBV5-1 with TRBJ1-1; D is ambiguous. Germline V gene data show CDR1 as SGHRS and CDR2 as YFSETQ. The CDR3 is 14 residues long. Trimming removed 3 bases from V and 5 bases from J, with 14 bases in between. The CDR3: CASSSYSIRTEAFF. In DNA form, the CDR3 reads TGCGCCAGCAGCTCATACAGTATTAGGACTGAAGCTTTCTTT.

This sequence joins TRBV6-1 and TRBJ2-1; D is perhaps TRBD1 (5 bases). Per the germline V gene, CDR1 is MNHNS and CDR2 is SASEGT. The CDR3 extends over 16 amino acids. The V end lost 2 bases, the J end lost 1 base, and 12 bases lay between the germline ends. The chain's CDR3 is CASSEWGRSSYNEQFF. Written as DNA, the CDR3 is TGTGCCAGCAGTGAATGGGGCCGTTCTTCCTACAATGAGCAGTTCTTC.

This clone was seen a single time. V and J are TRBV27 and TRBJ2-7; no reliable D call. V was pared by 3 bases and J by 3 bases, with 12 bases between. Germline V lookup: CDR1 MNHEY, CDR2 SMNVEV (reference sequence). The CDR3 is 14 residues long. CDR3 sequence: CASSFVGRYYEQYF. CDR3 sequence (DNA): TGTGCCAGCAGTTTCGTTGGACGGTACTACGAGCAGTACTTC.

This chain joins TRBV29-1 and TRBJ2-7; 14 nucleotides agree with TRBD2. V trimming: 4 bases; J trimming: 4 bases; junction bases outside the gene matches: 9. This CDR3 comprises 16 residues. The germline V gene has CDR1 SQVTM and CDR2 ANQGSEA. The CDR3 protein is CSVGFGTSGSLYEQYF. The CDR3 nucleotides read TGCAGCGTTGGGTTTGGGACTAGCGGGAGCTTGTACGAGCAGTACTTC.